Below are 25 T cell receptor beta chains sequenced from a single sample in a study of T cells in women clearing cervical HPV infection. The assay was immunoSEQ multiplex PCR, and TCRdb's table has in-frame clones only and misses some. The specimen's table records approximately 18,000 clones. What was sequenced was blood buffy coat. These receptors were collected from a woman between 18 and 70 years old with a cervical HPV16 infection that either progressed to CIN3+ or cleared (not recorded which).

About this clone itself: Read coverage stops 3 residues before the CDR3 terminus; the germline J gene supplies the remainder. J is TRBJ1-2 and V is TRBV19; no definite D call. Germline V gene sequence: CDR1 LNHDA, CDR2 SQIVND (reference sequence). V was pared by 10 bases and J by 0 bases, with 12 bases between. The length of the CDR3 is 13 residues. The part of the CDR3 DNA that was read is TGTGCCACAAGCAGCGTCGCTAACTATGGC. Translated: CATSSVANYG. The full CDR3 sequence reads CATSSVANYGYTF.

Regarding this clone: The read comes to an end 3 residues before the CDR3 does, leaving the germline J gene to fill in the end. The rearrangement joins TRBV18 to TRBJ1-2; 7 bases are shared with TRBD1. Losses at the gene ends were 4 bases for V and 2 bases for J; bases not matched to a gene: 10. This CDR3 region has 16 residues. The germline CDR1 and CDR2 sequences are KGHSH and LQKENI. The sequenced CDR3 bases are TGTGCCAGCTCACAAGGGACAGCGAGGGCAAACTATGGC. This encodes CASSQGTARANYG. The CDR3 in its entirety is CASSQGTARANYGYTF.

A word on this clone: The CDR3 is cut off 3 residues early in the read; its end comes from the germline J gene. The chain combines TRBV2 with TRBJ2-3; 8 nucleotides match TRBD1. Unmatched junction bases numbered 5, after V lost 6 bases and J lost 6 bases. The CDR3 has 13 amino acids. The germline CDR1 and CDR2 sequences are SNHLY and FYNNEI. Incomplete CDR3 DNA: TGTGCCAGCAGGGACAGGGCTTGGGATACG. Its protein is CASRDRAWDT. The whole CDR3 region reads CASRDRAWDTQYF.

Comments on this clone: The CDR3 end is not reached by the read, which stops 3 residues before it; the germline J gene fills it in. The chain links TRBV4-2 to TRBJ2-1; 9 bases agree with TRBD2. CDR3 size: 18 residues. Losses at the gene ends were 2 bases for V and 4 bases for J; bases not matched to a gene: 12. Germline V lookup: CDR1 LGHNA, CDR2 YNFKEQ. CDR3 protein: CASSQSPMAGGIYNEQFF. CDR3 DNA (partial): TGTGCCAGCAGCCAAAGTCCCATGGCGGGGGGGATTTACAATGAG.

In regard to this clone: The read finishes 3 residues shy of the CDR3 end, and the germline J gene is used to complete it. V is TRBV5-1 and J is TRBJ1-1, with 7 bases aligning to TRBD1. CDR3 length equals 14 residues. The V segment lost 4 bases and the J segment 5 bases; nucleotides outside the gene matches: 8. CDR1 SGHRS and CDR2 YFSETQ come from the germline V gene. CDR3 loop: CASSKQDRSTEAFF. CDR3 bases read: TGCGCCAGCAGCAAACAGGACAGGTCTACTGAA.

For this clone: The sequence runs out 3 residues before the end of the CDR3; the remainder is reconstructed from the germline J gene. The rearrangement joins TRBV4-2 to TRBJ2-5; 10 bases are a match to TRBD2. The CDR3 loop spans 17 amino acids. V lost 0 bases, J lost 7 bases, and 11 bases stayed unmatched. The germline V gene has CDR1 LGHNA and CDR2 YNFKEQ. CDR3 DNA, as far as it was read: TGTGCCAGCAGCCAAGATTTAGCGGGGGGACCGGGGTGGACC. This encodes CASSQDLAGGPGWT. The full CDR3 is CASSQDLAGGPGWTQYF.

Comments on this clone: The CDR3 extends 3 residues past the end of the read, so its final part is completed from the germline J gene. The chain links TRBV7-2 to TRBJ2-3; D is possibly TRBD1 (6 bases). The V end was cut by 2 bases, the J end by 2 bases, with 11 bases between. The germline gives CDR1 SGHTA, CDR2 FQGNSA. The length of the CDR3 is 15 residues. The part of the CDR3 DNA that was read is TGTGCCAGCAGCTTATTGGGGACAACCACAGATACG. Translation gives CASSLLGTTTDT. The full CDR3 protein is CASSLLGTTTDTQYF.

Note on this clone: The read ends 3 residues early relative to the CDR3; the germline J gene fills the gap. The genes are TRBV28 and TRBJ2-1; possibly TRBD1 for D (7 bases). Germline-derived CDR1 and CDR2 are MDHEN and SYDVKM. This CDR3 contains 14 residues. V was clipped by 2 bases and J by 5 bases, with 10 bases between them. CDR3 bases read: TGTGCCAGCAGTTTAGGGGGGACAGACAATGAG. Residues: CASSLGGTDNE. The entire CDR3 protein reads CASSLGGTDNEQFF.

To note about this clone: The read stops 3 residues short of the end of the CDR3; the missing end is completed from the germline J gene. This chain connects TRBV19 to TRBJ2-1, with D unresolved. The CDR3 sequence is 15 residues long. Germline V CDR1 and CDR2: LNHDA, SQIVND (reference sequence). Trimming cost V 1 base and J 5 bases, with 12 bases left between them. CDR3 sequence: CASSIASGSNNEQFF. The CDR3 bases that were read are TGTGCCAGTAGTATAGCGTCCGGGTCCAACAATGAG. Together with reference TRBV19 and TRBJ2-1, the CDR3 gives the full variable domain: DGGITQSPKYLFRKEGQNVTLSCEQNLNHDAMYWYRQDPGQGLRLIYYSQIVNDFQKGDIAEGYSVSREKKESFPLTVTSAQKNPTAFYLCASSIASGSNNEQFFGPGTRLTVL.

On this clone itself: From the germline J gene comes the end of the CDR3, since the read stops 3 residues before it. V and J are TRBV18 and TRBJ2-1; TRBD1 matches at 8 bases. With V trimmed by 6 bases and J by 9 bases, 7 bases remained unmatched. The CDR3 length is 13 residues. CDR1 and CDR2 (germline): KGHSH, LQKENI. CDR3: CASSPDRAVEQFF. The CDR3 DNA, read in part, is TGTGCCAGCTCCCCGGACAGGGCCGTTGAG. Full variable domain (rest looked up from reference TRBV18 and TRBJ2-1): NAGVMQNPRHLVRRRGQEARLRCSPMKGHSHVYWYRQLPEEGLKFMVYLQKENIIDESGMPKERFSAEFPKEGPSILRIQQVVRGDSAAYFCASSPDRAVEQFFGPGTRLTVL.

As for this clone: Sequencing ends 3 residues short of the CDR3 end; the germline J gene provides the rest. This chain joins TRBV10-3 and TRBJ2-7; D perhaps matches TRBD1 (6 bases). Germline-derived CDR1 and CDR2 are ENHRY and SYGVKD. V lost 2 bases and J lost 3, with 11 bases in between. This CDR3 has 14 residues. Partial CDR3 DNA: TGTGCCATCAGTGAGCAGGGGACGAACTACGAG. Protein: CAISEQGTNYE. The complete CDR3 protein is CAISEQGTNYEQYF.

A word on this clone: Read coverage stops 3 residues before the CDR3 terminus; the germline J gene supplies the remainder. The genes are TRBV16 and TRBJ1-5; 9 bases line up with TRBD1. V shed 5 bases, J shed 7 bases, and the junction held 6 bases outside the gene matches. The germline V gene encodes CDR1 KGHSY and CDR2 FQNENV. The CDR3 has 14 amino acids. CDR3 region: CASSAQGARQPQHF. The DNA read from the CDR3 is TGTGCCAGCAGCGCACAGGGGGCGCGACAGCCC.

Comment on this clone: The read ends 3 residues before the CDR3 terminus; that terminus is restored from the germline J gene. This chain uses TRBV15 with TRBJ2-4; D may be TRBD1 (5 bases). Germline V gene lookup returns CDR1 LNHNV and CDR2 YYDKDF (reference sequence). The CDR3 totals 18 residues. Trimming left V 0 bases short and J 0 bases short, with 15 bases between. The sequenced part of the CDR3 DNA is TGTGCCACCAGCAGAGACAGGGCTGGTACGACAGCCAAAAACATT. Translation: CATSRDRAGTTAKNI. The entire CDR3 is CATSRDRAGTTAKNIQYF.

Details on this clone: The DNA ends 3 residues before the CDR3 does, and the rest of the CDR3 is filled in from the germline J gene. The rearrangement joins TRBV7-9 to TRBJ2-7; possible D gene TRBD1, 6 bases. Germline loops: CDR1 SEHNR, CDR2 FQNEAQ (reference sequence). The V gene lost 5 bases and the J gene lost 6 bases, with 17 bases spanning the gap. The CDR3 contains 14 residues. The sequenced CDR3 bases are TGTGCCAGCAGCCAGGAAGGGGGATGGCGCGAG. Protein product: CASSQEGGWRE. The complete CDR3 reads CASSQEGGWREQYF.

Comment on this clone: The CDR3 is cut off 3 residues early in the read; its end comes from the germline J gene. J is TRBJ2-5 and V is TRBV5-1; TRBD1 aligns across 7 bases. This CDR3 spans 12 amino acids. J was trimmed by 4 bases and V by 4 bases; bases with no gene match: 1. Per germline, CDR1 SGHRS and CDR2 YFSETQ. The CDR3: CASSRDRETQYF. CDR3 DNA, as far as it was read: TGCGCCAGCAGCCGGGACAGAGAGACC.

About this clone: With the read ending 3 residues before the CDR3 end, the germline J gene is used to fill in that end. The chain has TRBV23-1 and TRBJ2-2, with D possibly matching TRBD2 (6 bases). TRBV23-1 is given ORF status, its function remaining uncertain. The CDR3 sequence is 14 residues long. Trimming cost V 6 bases and J 5 bases, with 13 bases left between them. The CDR3: CASRFGRGTGELFF. The DNA read from the CDR3 is TGCGCCAGCAGGTTTGGACGGGGGACCGGGGAG.

On this clone: From the germline J gene comes the end of the CDR3, since the read stops 3 residues before it. The V call is TRBV30, the J call TRBJ2-1, with D tentatively TRBD1 or TRBD2 (5 bases each). Trimming shortened V by 2 bases and J by 8 bases, and 10 bases separated the two germline ends. The CDR3 has 12 residues. From germline, CDR1 is GTSNPN and CDR2 SVGIG (reference sequence). CDR3 DNA (partial): TGTGCCTGGAGTCCCAGGGAGCATGAG. Translation: CAWSPREHE. The CDR3 in its entirety is CAWSPREHEQFF. Looking up the rest from reference TRBV30 and TRBJ2-1 gives the full variable domain: SQTIHQWPATLVQPVGSPLSLECTVEGTSNPNLYWYRQAAGRGLQLLFYSVGIGQISSEVPQNLSASRPQDRQFILSSKKLLLSDSGFYLCAWSPREHEQFFGPGTRLTVL.

On this clone: The observed sequence ends 3 residues before the CDR3 terminus, with the missing tail filled in from the germline J gene. This chain connects TRBV5-1 to TRBJ2-5, with TRBD1 identical over 9 bases. Per germline, CDR1 SGHRS and CDR2 YFSETQ. V shed 8 bases and J 4 bases; nucleotides not matched to a gene: 9. The CDR3 covers 14 residues. The sequenced CDR3 bases are TGCGCCAGTTCGACAGGGGGAACGGGAGAGACC. This gives the protein CASSTGGTGET. The entire CDR3 protein is CASSTGGTGETQYF.

Note on this clone: The read gets to within 3 residues of the CDR3 end, and the germline J gene fills in the rest. The V and J genes are TRBV4-2 and TRBJ1-6, with a tentative D call TRBD1 (5 bases). With 0 bases removed from V and 6 bases from J, the gap between germline ends came to 18 bases. From germline, CDR1 is LGHNA and CDR2 YNFKEQ. CDR3 length equals 18 residues. The part of the CDR3 DNA that was read is TGTGCCAGCAGCCAAGAAGGGGTTCAGATAATTGGTAATTCACCC. Its protein is CASSQEGVQIIGNSP. The CDR3, in full, reads CASSQEGVQIIGNSPLHF.

The CDR3 bases that were read are TGTGCCAGCTCAGAGAGGGGACAGGGGGCAGGCGAG. Its translation: CASSERGQGAGE. The complete CDR3 sequence is CASSERGQGAGEQYF. The chain joins TRBV18 to TRBJ2-7, with 12 bases identical to TRBD1. Coverage ceases 3 residues before the CDR3 finishes, and the germline J gene fills in the end. This CDR3 is 15 amino acids long. Germline trimming cut 5 bases from V and 6 bases from J; bases unmatched to any gene: 8. The germline V gene has CDR1 KGHSH and CDR2 LQKENI.

As to this clone: The read finishes 3 residues shy of the CDR3 end, and the germline J gene is used to complete it. This rearrangement joins TRBV10-1 to TRBJ2-3; D may be TRBD1 (6 bases). The V end was cut by 3 bases, the J end by 4 bases, with 11 bases between. Germline V CDR1 and CDR2: WNHNN, SYGVQD (reference sequence). This CDR3 contains 14 residues. The DNA read from the CDR3 is TGCGCCAGCAGTGATGGGCAGGGGTCAGATACG. Amino acids: CASSDGQGSDT. The complete CDR3 sequence is CASSDGQGSDTQYF.

This clone is called medium-sized (0.01 to 0.1%) based on its frequency. With the read ending 3 residues before the CDR3 end, the germline J gene is used to fill in that end. V usage is TRBV29-1 and J usage is TRBJ2-4, with a possible D match to TRBD1 (6 bases). Germline CDR1 is SQVTM and CDR2 is ANQGSEA. This CDR3 is 12 amino acids long. The CDR3 protein is CSVRKDSLFQYF. CDR3 DNA (partial): TGCAGCGTCCGTAAGGACAGCCTATTT.

On this clone itself: Coverage ceases 3 residues before the CDR3 finishes, and the germline J gene fills in the end. This rearrangement joins TRBV2 to TRBJ1-5, with a tentative D call TRBD1 (5 bases). The CDR3 has 16 residues. The germline CDR1 and CDR2 sequences are SNHLY and FYNNEI. Trimming took off 4 bases at V and 0 bases at J, with 13 bases between the two ends. The CDR3 DNA, read in part, is TGTGCCAGCAGTGGCCACGGGGGGATTAGCAATCAGCCC. Protein: CASSGHGGISNQP. The full CDR3 reads CASSGHGGISNQPQHF. Based on the CDR3 plus reference TRBV2 and TRBJ1-5, the full variable domain is EPEVTQTPSHQVTQMGQEVILRCVPISNHLYFYWYRQILGQKVEFLVSFYNNEISEKSEIFDDQFSVERPDGSNFTLKIRSTKLEDSAMYFCASSGHGGISNQPQHFGDGTRLSIL.

A note on this clone: The CDR3 goes on 3 residues after the read ends, and that part is filled in from the germline J gene. The gene calls are TRBV5-4 and TRBJ1-6; tentative D call: TRBD1 (5 bases). This CDR3 has 13 residues. Germline assignment: CDR1 SGHNT and CDR2 YYREEE (reference sequence). Trimming stripped 3 bases from V and 6 bases from J, with 7 bases between. The CDR3 is CASSSQGNSPLHF. The CDR3 DNA, read in part, is TGTGCCAGCAGCTCCCAGGGTAATTCACCC. Filled out from reference TRBV5-4 and TRBJ1-6, the complete variable domain reads ETGVTQSPTHLIKTRGQQVTLRCSSQSGHNTVSWYQQALGQGPQFIFQYYREEENGRGNFPPRFSGLQFPNYSSELNVNALELDDSALYLCASSSQGNSPLHFGNGTRLTVT.

Comments on this clone: The CDR3 goes on 3 residues after the read ends, and that part is filled in from the germline J gene. The chain employs TRBV11-2 and TRBJ2-7; 8 nucleotides line up with TRBD1. CDR1 SGHAT and CDR2 FQNNGV come from the germline V gene. V lost 0 bases to trimming and J lost 2 bases; unmatched junction nucleotides: 3. CDR3 length: 15 residues. The CDR3 loop is CASSLDETGAYEQYF. The CDR3 DNA, read in part, is TGTGCCAGCAGCTTAGATGAGACAGGGGCCTACGAG.